The clone carrying this T cell receptor (beta chain) was detected a few times. The CDR3 sequence is 13 residues long. V shed 5 bases and J shed 3 bases, with 8 bases lying between them. The data originate from a study of T-cell reconstitution after alpha-beta-depleted transplantation in children. For TCRbeta, the library was prepared with unique molecular identifiers. TCRdb fed the PCR reads into MiXCR, producing one record per CDR3 protein. Counted here are around 410,000 distinct CDR3 sequences, about a tenth occurring once; the ten biggest clones make up 5% to 6.5%. The clonotype originates from a human donor who donated a stem cell graft to a child with acute myeloid leukemia. The sample consisted of PBMCs from the stem cell graft donor, taken from the stem cell graft. The chain uses TRBV12-3 or TRBV12-4 and TRBJ1-5, with D uncertain. The chain's CDR3 is CASSVADNQPQHF. CDR3 DNA sequence: TGTGCCAGCAGTGTGGCTGACAATCAGCCCCAGCATTTT.